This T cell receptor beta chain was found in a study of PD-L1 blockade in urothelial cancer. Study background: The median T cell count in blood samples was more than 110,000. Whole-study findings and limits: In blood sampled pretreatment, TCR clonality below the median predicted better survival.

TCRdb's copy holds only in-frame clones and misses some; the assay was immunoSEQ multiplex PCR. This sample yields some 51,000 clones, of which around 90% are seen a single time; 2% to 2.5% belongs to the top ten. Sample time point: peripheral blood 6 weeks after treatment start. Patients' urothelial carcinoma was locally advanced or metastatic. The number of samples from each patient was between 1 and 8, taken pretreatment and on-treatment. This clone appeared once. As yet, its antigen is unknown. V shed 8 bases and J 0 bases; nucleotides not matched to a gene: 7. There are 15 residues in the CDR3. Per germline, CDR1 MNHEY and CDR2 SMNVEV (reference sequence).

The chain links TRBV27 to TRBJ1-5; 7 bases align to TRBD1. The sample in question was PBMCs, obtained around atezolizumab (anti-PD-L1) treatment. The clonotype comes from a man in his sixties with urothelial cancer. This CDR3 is CASGGTEYSNQPQHF. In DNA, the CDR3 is TGTGCCAGCGGGGGGACAGAGTATAGCAATCAGCCCCAGCATTTT.